One TCR beta chain is described in this entry. The table came from immunoSEQ multiplex PCR; TCRdb's copy has only in-frame clones and leaves some out. The sample contains tens of thousands of clones, 75% to 95% of which appear only once. These data belong to a study of OX40 agonist ivuxolimab in advanced cancers. In the study overall: Under the entry rules, prior anti-PD-1, anti-PD-L1 or anti-CTLA-4 therapy was allowed, and 35% to 40% had some.

The TCR originated in an adult with an advanced solid tumor such as melanoma, head and neck, liver or kidney cancer. The sequenced sample was CD4+ or CD8+ T cells sorted from blood, obtained in a trial of the OX40 agonist ivuxolimab.

The CDR3 protein is CASSLVQLAAYNEQFF. For the CDR3, the DNA is TGTGCCAGCAGCTTAGTCCAACTAGCGGCTTACAATGAGCAGTTCTTC. V usage is TRBV7-2 and J usage is TRBJ2-1; 8 positions match TRBD2. The V gene end was trimmed by 1 base and the J gene end by 4 bases; junction bases not matched to a gene: 6. Germline V gene sequence: CDR1 SGHTA, CDR2 FQGNSA. This CDR3 has 16 amino acids.